These 8 T cell receptor beta chains came from one sample sequenced in a study of post-analysis software for immune sequencing data (dated by TCRdb to 2014 to 2015). What the work shows at the level of the full study, not this receptor alone: Four to six TRBV segments, including TRBV5-6, TRBV5-1 and TRBV20-1, were significantly more frequent in patients than controls.

These receptors' targets are unknown. Library preparation used PCR. The sequencer was an Illumina HiSeq 2500. To reduce PCR and sequencing biases, unique molecular identifiers were built into the TCR beta cDNA libraries. Using fastp at Q25 and MiXCR, TCRdb reprocessed the public reads and kept productive beta chains. Here each entry gathers all rows of one CDR3 protein and keeps the most common genes and DNA. The sample data list a few hundred thousand distinct CDR3 sequences, and less than 40% of these were observed just once. The biggest ten clones account for 10% to 15% of the sample. Sequenced material: blood. The receptors shown here come from a girl between 5 and 17 years old with multiple sclerosis.

There are a few counts of this clonotype. The chain couples TRBV12-3 or TRBV12-4 to TRBJ2-5; 10 bases are shared with TRBD2. V lost 5 bases and J lost 5; bases outside the gene matches: 5. The CDR3 is 14 amino acids. For the CDR3, the DNA is TGTGCCAGCAGTCTCCAACTAGCGGGGGAGACCCAGTACTTC. Its translation: CASSLQLAGETQYF.

This clonotype was recorded a few times. This rearrangement joins TRBV7-2 to TRBJ2-4; tentative D call: TRBD1 (7 bases). This CDR3 is 13 amino acids long. Germline CDR1 SGHTA, CDR2 FQGNSA. Trimming removed 4 bases from V and 8 bases from J, with 12 bases in between. CDR3 in DNA: TGTGCCAGCAGCTACAGGGGAGGAGACATTCAGTACTTC. It yields the protein CASSYRGGDIQYF.

V gene TRBV3-1 combines with J gene TRBJ2-7; 9 bases are a match to TRBD2. V lost 8 bases and J lost 10; bases outside the gene matches: 21. The CDR3 spans 16 residues. CDR1 LGHDT and CDR2 YNNKEL come from the germline V gene (reference sequence). CDR3 residues: CASPTLYSGGQGGQYF. The CDR3, as DNA: TGTGCCAGCCCCACCCTGTACAGCGGGGGGCAAGGTGGTCAGTACTTC.

The J gene is TRBJ2-3, the V gene TRBV6-5; 9 bases agree with TRBD2. The germline V gene has CDR1 MNHEY and CDR2 SVGAGI. The CDR3 length is 19 residues. Trimming at V came to 3 bases and at J to 2 bases, leaving 15 bases not matched to a gene. For the CDR3, the DNA is TGTGCCAGCAGTTATACTTCCGGACTAGCGAGATTTGACACAGATACGCAGTATTTT. Protein sequence: CASSYTSGLARFDTDTQYF.

Written as DNA, the CDR3 is TGTGCCAGCAGGACGTCGACGGGATTCCCTTACGAGCAGTACTTC. It encodes CASRTSTGFPYEQYF. The V and J genes are TRBV6-2 or TRBV6-3 and TRBJ2-7, with TRBD2 as a possible D gene (5 bases). Deletions cut 6 bases from V and 4 bases from J, with 19 bases between. The CDR3 runs 15 residues. Looked up from germline, CDR1 is MNHEY and CDR2 is SVGEGT.

This clonotype appeared a few times. The chain couples TRBV5-1 to TRBJ2-1; D may be TRBD2 (7 bases). Between the trimmed V and J ends, which lost 0 bases and 6 bases, there was a span of 19 bases. The CDR3 is 17 amino acids. The germline gives CDR1 SGHRS, CDR2 YFSETQ. CDR3 nucleotides: TGCGCCAGCAGCTTGGGGCGGGGGCGTGGGTCAATCAATGAGCAGTTCTTC. As protein: CASSLGRGRGSINEQFF. Together with reference TRBV5-1 and TRBJ2-1, the CDR3 gives the full variable domain: KAGVTQTPRYLIKTRGQQVTLSCSPISGHRSVSWYQQTPGQGLQFLFEYFSETQRNKGNFPGRFSGRQFSNSRSEMNVSTLELGDSALYLCASSLGRGRGSINEQFFGPGTRLTVL.

This clonotype has a handful of counts. The V call is TRBV5-4, the J call TRBJ1-1; a weak D match, TRBD1 (6 bases). The CDR3 length is 18 residues. V was pared by 0 bases and J by 1 base, with 19 bases between. The germline gives CDR1 SGHNT, CDR2 YYREEE (reference sequence). In DNA, the CDR3 is TGTGCCAGCAGCTTGGAGTTCCGGGGGCTGAGTAAGAACACTGAAGCTTTCTTT. Amino acid sequence: CASSLEFRGLSKNTEAFF. The full variable domain, in which reference TRBV5-4 and TRBJ1-1 provide the parts outside the CDR3, is ETGVTQSPTHLIKTRGQQVTLRCSSQSGHNTVSWYQQALGQGPQFIFQYYREEENGRGNFPPRFSGLQFPNYSSELNVNALELDDSALYLCASSLEFRGLSKNTEAFFGQGTRLTVV.

With regard to this clonotype: The conserved final phenylalanine or tryptophan is absent from the CDR3, which likely points to a read error. The rearrangement uses TRBV20-1 and TRBJ2-7; D gene uncertain. Trimming stripped 6 bases from V and 6 bases from J, with 21 bases between. Germline V gives CDR1 DFQATT, CDR2 SNEGSKA (reference sequence). There are 14 residues in the CDR3. The DNA of the CDR3 is TGCAGTGCCATAGCTCCAACCAATACGGGCGAGCAGTACTGC. It translates to CSAIAPTNTGEQYC.